This passage covers 23 T cell receptor beta chains from one sample sequenced in a study of blood T cell repertoires in COVID-19. The table came from immunoSEQ multiplex PCR; TCRdb's copy has only in-frame clones and leaves some out. This table holds 250,000 to 300,000 clones, 75% to 85% found once. The specimen was peripheral blood. Source of these receptors: a man over 45 with active or convalescent COVID-19.

The count of this clone is one. The chain uses TRBV28 and TRBJ2-1; 9 bases match TRBD1. The CDR3 contains 14 residues. V gave up 7 bases and J gave up 4 bases; unmatched junction bases: 5. Germline lookup yields CDR1 MDHEN and CDR2 SYDVKM. The CDR3 DNA sequence: TGTGCCAGCAAACGGGACAGGGAATACAATGAGCAGTTCTTC. It specifies CASKRDREYNEQFF.

This chain joins TRBV4-1 and TRBJ2-1; D possibly corresponds to TRBD2 (6 bases). V shed 8 bases and J shed 6 bases, with 20 bases lying between them. There are 15 residues in the CDR3. Germline V gene data show CDR1 as MGHRA and CDR2 as YSYEKL. DNA for the CDR3: TGCGCCAGCGCACACCGGGACTGGAACACCAATGAGCAGTTCTTC. It translates to CASAHRDWNTNEQFF.

The rearrangement joins TRBV7-9 to TRBJ1-4; D call uncertain. V gave up 1 base and J gave up 7 bases, with 13 bases separating them. Germline V gene data show CDR1 as SEHNR and CDR2 as FQNEAQ (reference sequence). CDR3 length: 15 amino acids. The CDR3 nucleotides are TGTGCCAGCAGCTTAGGAAGTTTTGCAGGTGAAAAACTGTTTTTT. It yields the protein CASSLGSFAGEKLFF.

The rearrangement joins TRBV5-6 to TRBJ1-2; D gene ambiguous. CDR1 and CDR2 from the germline V gene are SGHDT and YYEEEE. The V gene lost 5 bases and the J gene lost 6 bases, with 17 bases spanning the gap. The CDR3 is made up of 14 amino acids. CDR3 bases: TGTGCCAGCAGTCCCCCAAGGAGAAACGATGGCTACACCTTC. Translated, it gives CASSPPRRNDGYTF.

The rearrangement joins TRBV28 to TRBJ1-2, with D unclear. There are 13 residues in the CDR3. Germline CDR1 MDHEN, CDR2 SYDVKM. The germline V and J ends were trimmed by 8 bases and 2 bases, with 12 bases remaining between them. CDR3 region: CASRPAENYGYTF. In nucleotides, the CDR3 is TGTGCCAGCCGCCCCGCGGAAAACTATGGCTACACCTTC.

This clone was recorded a few times. The CDR3, as DNA: TGTGCCAGCAGCCGGGGACTAGCGGGAGGGCCGGTCGGGGAGACCCAGTACTTC. Its translation is CASSRGLAGGPVGETQYF. This chain uses TRBV27 with TRBJ2-5, with 16 bases that match TRBD2. The V and J ends lost 6 bases and 5 bases, in that order; junction bases with no gene match: 12. CDR3 size: 18 residues. CDR1 and CDR2 from the germline V gene are MNHEY and SMNVEV (reference sequence).

The CDR3 coding sequence is TGTGCCAGCTCACCACTCCTAGCGGGAGTAGGGACCGGGGAGCTGTTTTTT. It encodes CASSPLLAGVGTGELFF. The rearrangement uses TRBV18 and TRBJ2-2, with 10 bases lining up with TRBD2. CDR1 is KGHSH and CDR2 is LQKENI in the germline V gene. V was pared by 1 base and J by 5 bases, with 7 bases of the junction left unmatched. The CDR3 is made up of 17 amino acids.

The V gene is TRBV6-5, the J gene TRBJ2-3, with no clear D. The V gene lost 7 bases and the J gene lost 8 bases, with 10 bases spanning the gap. The germline gives CDR1 MNHEY, CDR2 SVGAGI. The CDR3 runs 11 residues. CDR3 in DNA: TGTGCCAGCACCATGACTGGTACGCAGTATTTT. The encoded protein is CASTMTGTQYF.

The chain carries TRBV2 and TRBJ1-4; D possibly corresponds to TRBD1 (5 bases). Per the germline V gene, CDR1 is SNHLY and CDR2 is FYNNEI. The germline V and J ends were trimmed by 1 base and 6 bases, with 12 bases remaining between them. The CDR3 extends over 15 amino acids. The CDR3 region has the DNA TGTGCCAGCAGTGAAGGGGGGGGTACATATGAAAAACTGTTTTTT. Its translation: CASSEGGGTYEKLFF.

This rearrangement joins TRBV18 to TRBJ1-1; maybe TRBD1 (5 bases). Trimming shortened V by 1 base and J by 5 bases, and 11 bases separated the two germline ends. CDR1 and CDR2 from the germline V gene are KGHSH and LQKENI. The CDR3 length is 14 residues. CDR3: CASSPRSGETEAFF. The CDR3 nucleotides read TGTGCCAGCTCACCACGGTCGGGGGAAACTGAAGCTTTCTTT.

This chain links TRBV30 with TRBJ1-6, with D possibly TRBD1 on 6 matching bases. The germline V and J ends were trimmed by 2 bases and 4 bases, with 6 bases remaining between them. This CDR3 region has 13 residues. The germline V gene encodes CDR1 GTSNPN and CDR2 SVGIG (reference sequence). For the CDR3, the DNA is TGTGCCTGGAGTCAGGGGTATAATTCACCCCTCCACTTT. Translated, it gives CAWSQGYNSPLHF.

This clone has a handful of counts. This chain connects TRBV12-3 or TRBV12-4 to TRBJ2-1; the D gene is possibly TRBD2 (6 bases). The CDR3 spans 13 residues. V was trimmed by 3 bases and J by 6 bases, leaving 9 bases between them. CDR3 DNA: TGTGCCAGCAGTTTCGCGGGAAGCAATGAGCAGTTCTTC. Translated, it gives CASSFAGSNEQFF.

The chain's CDR3 is CASSSGTGLQETQYF. The CDR3 region has the DNA TGCGCCAGCAGCTCCGGGACAGGTCTTCAAGAGACCCAGTACTTC. This chain uses TRBV5-1 with TRBJ2-5; 8 positions match TRBD1. The junction had 6 bases not matched to a gene; V was cut back by 3 bases and J by 2 bases. The CDR3 spans 15 residues. The germline V gene encodes CDR1 SGHRS and CDR2 YFSETQ.

V is TRBV7-9 and J is TRBJ2-4; 9 bases are shared with TRBD1. The end of the DNA aligns better with TRBJ2-7, so the J call may be wrong. The CDR3 runs to 13 residues. Germline-derived CDR1 and CDR2 are SEHNR and FQNEAQ (reference sequence). CDR3 residues: CASSLRQGGEQYF. CDR3 nucleotide sequence: TGTGCCAGCAGCTTAAGACAGGGGGGCGAGCAGTACTTC.

The V call is TRBV2, the J call TRBJ2-5; D unresolved. Trimming took 6 bases from V and 5 from J, leaving 7 bases between them. The CDR3 spans 11 residues. CDR1 and CDR2 (germline): SNHLY, FYNNEI. The CDR3 loop reads CASRGQETQYF. CDR3 in DNA: TGTGCCAGCAGGGGCCAGGAGACCCAGTACTTC.

This chain connects TRBV7-2 to TRBJ2-3; 8 bases agree with TRBD2. V was pared by 1 base and J by 2 bases, with 8 bases of the junction left unmatched. The CDR3 has 17 residues. CDR1 and CDR2 (germline): SGHTA, FQGNSA. The CDR3 DNA is TGTGCCAGCAGCTTAGTTCCAGCGGGAGTCACCACAGATACGCAGTATTTT. As protein: CASSLVPAGVTTDTQYF.

This chain connects TRBV24-1 to TRBJ1-1; tentative D call: TRBD1 (5 bases). The V end was cut by 4 bases, the J end by 14 bases, with 16 bases between. The CDR3 is made up of 12 amino acids. Germline CDR1 KGHDR, CDR2 SFDVKD. The DNA for the CDR3 is TGTGCCACCAGTGACGCGGGACGGGAGAGGTTCTTT. This encodes CATSDAGRERFF.

The rearrangement joins TRBV12-2 to TRBJ1-1. TRBV12-2 is reported as a pseudogene. The CDR3 loop spans 18 amino acids. CDR3 sequence reads: CASRLEGLGEPLNTEAFF. CDR3 bases: TGTGCAAGTCGCTTAGAGGGCTTGGGAGAACCCTTGAACACTGAAGCTTTCTTT.

This rearrangement joins TRBV7-6 to TRBJ2-5, with TRBD1 identical over 8 bases. The V gene end was trimmed by 1 base and the J gene end by 4 bases; junction bases not matched to a gene: 8. This CDR3 contains 16 residues. The germline gives CDR1 SGHVS, CDR2 FNYEAQ. CDR3 residues: CASSLEGQGSLETQYF. The CDR3 DNA reads as TGTGCCAGCAGCTTAGAAGGACAGGGAAGCCTAGAGACCCAGTACTTC.

The rearrangement uses TRBV7-8 and TRBJ2-1, with 9 bases fitting TRBD1. Germline V lookup: CDR1 SGHVS, CDR2 FQNEAQ. V lost 5 bases to trimming and J lost 5 bases; unmatched junction nucleotides: 16. This CDR3 region has 18 residues. In DNA form, the CDR3 reads TGTGCCAGCAGCGCCGTGCCGCCAAGACAGGGGGGTAACAATGAGCAGTTCTTC. Translating gives CASSAVPPRQGGNNEQFF. Full variable domain (missing parts from reference TRBV7-8 and TRBJ2-1): GAGVSQSPRYKVAKRGQDVALRCDPISGHVSLFWYQQALGQGPEFLTYFQNEAQLDKSGLPSDRFFAERPEGSVSTLKIQRTQQEDSAVYLCASSAVPPRQGGNNEQFFGPGTRLTVL.

The CDR3 is CASSPAATEAFF. The CDR3 bases are TGTGCCAGCTCACCTGCGGCCACTGAAGCTTTCTTT. The chain couples TRBV18 to TRBJ1-1; D gene ambiguous. CDR3 length equals 12 residues. The V end was cut by 3 bases, the J end by 4 bases, with 6 bases between. Per the germline V gene, CDR1 is KGHSH and CDR2 is LQKENI.

The chain's CDR3 is CAWSVTRGSVAGNTIYF. Written as DNA, the CDR3 is TGTGCCTGGAGTGTTACTCGAGGATCGGTGGCCGGAAACACCATATATTTT. The J gene is TRBJ1-3, the V gene TRBV30; D is uncertain. Germline V lookup: CDR1 GTSNPN, CDR2 SVGIG (reference sequence). CDR3 length: 17 amino acids. Trimming removed 0 bases at V and 4 bases at J, with 19 bases between.

The chain combines TRBV5-1 with TRBJ1-4; a possible D gene is TRBD1 (6 bases). Germline V gives CDR1 SGHRS, CDR2 YFSETQ. The CDR3 is 12 residues long. Trimming removed 5 bases from V and 4 bases from J, with 6 bases in between. CDR3 DNA: TGCGCCAGCAGGGACAGTAATGAAAAACTGTTTTTT. This codes for CASRDSNEKLFF.